The 27 T cell receptor beta chains below come from one sample, sequenced in a study of response to subunit inactivated influenza vaccine. Each CDR3 protein is one row after TCRdb ran MiXCR on the RT-PCR reads. The sample lists fewer than 750,000 distinct CDR3 sequences; roughly 15% were seen once. The sequencing here drew on PBMCs from blood, taken 11 to 12 days after vaccination. The source is a man aged 50 to 60 who received an inactivated influenza vaccine.

The chain has TRBV15 and TRBJ2-3; unclear D gene. Trimming pared 0 bases from V and 2 bases from J, leaving 9 bases between. Germline lookup yields CDR1 LNHNV and CDR2 YYDKDF (reference sequence). This CDR3 is built from 15 residues. The CDR3 sequence: CATSRDGSFTDTQYF. In DNA form, the CDR3 reads TGTGCCACCAGCAGAGACGGTTCCTTCACAGATACGCAGTATTTT. The variable domain in full, completed from reference TRBV15 and TRBJ2-3, reads DAMVIQNPRYQVTQFGKPVTLSCSQTLNHNVMYWYQQKSSQAPKLLFHYYDKDFNNEADTPDNFQSRRPNTSFCFLDIRSPGLGDTAMYLCATSRDGSFTDTQYFGPGTRLTVL.

The V gene is TRBV19, the J gene TRBJ2-1; perhaps TRBD1 as D (5 bases). The CDR3 sequence is 15 residues long. From germline, CDR1 is LNHDA and CDR2 SQIVND (reference sequence). Trimming left V 3 bases short and J 3 bases short, with 12 bases between. The CDR3 coding sequence is TGTGCCAGTAGTATTCTGGGTGGACACTACAATGAGCAGTTCTTC. Amino acids: CASSILGGHYNEQFF.

The table lists this clonotype with a few counts. The rearrangement joins TRBV10-3 to TRBJ1-2, with 12 bases identical to TRBD1. This CDR3 is built from 15 residues. The ends lost 6 bases at V and 6 bases at J; junction bases unmatched: 8. Looked up from germline, CDR1 is ENHRY and CDR2 is SYGVKD. Written as DNA, the CDR3 is TGTGCCATCAGGACGGCCGGGACAGGGGGCGATGGCTACACCTTC. Its translation is CAIRTAGTGGDGYTF.

The V call is TRBV18, the J call TRBJ2-1; TRBD2 agrees at 11 bases. Germline CDR1 and CDR2: KGHSH and LQKENI. CDR3 length equals 19 residues. With 2 bases clipped from V and 3 bases from J, the junction kept 12 bases outside the gene matches. CDR3 loop: CASSPRVSSGGTFYNEQFF. CDR3 DNA: TGTGCCAGCTCACCAAGGGTTTCTAGCGGGGGGACCTTCTACAATGAGCAGTTCTTC.

The gene calls are TRBV7-2 and TRBJ1-1; the D gene is possibly TRBD1 (6 bases). This CDR3 region has 15 residues. The germline CDR1 and CDR2 sequences are SGHTA and FQGNSA. Between the trimmed V and J ends, which lost 2 bases and 0 bases, there was a span of 10 bases. The CDR3, as DNA: TGTGCCAGCAGCTTATGGGGACAATTGAACACTGAAGCTTTCTTT. Translation gives CASSLWGQLNTEAFF.

CDR3 region: CATSDRSNQPQHF. CDR3 bases: TGTGCCACCTCCGACAGGAGCAATCAGCCCCAGCATTTT. This rearrangement joins TRBV24-1 to TRBJ1-5, with D perhaps matching TRBD1 (6 bases). V lost 9 bases and J lost 1, with 9 bases in between. In germline, CDR1 is KGHDR, CDR2 SFDVKD. CDR3 length: 13 amino acids.

V gene TRBV2 combines with J gene TRBJ2-1; D unclear. The germline V gene has CDR1 SNHLY and CDR2 FYNNEI. The CDR3 sequence is 13 residues long. Trimming took off 6 bases at V and 4 bases at J, with 10 bases between the two ends. Here the CDR3 reads CASRYLRYNEQFF. The DNA of the CDR3 is TGTGCCAGCAGATACCTACGGTACAATGAGCAGTTCTTC. Together with reference TRBV2 and TRBJ2-1, the CDR3 gives the full variable domain: EPEVTQTPSHQVTQMGQEVILRCVPISNHLYFYWYRQILGQKVEFLVSFYNNEISEKSEIFDDQFSVERPDGSNFTLKIRSTKLEDSAMYFCASRYLRYNEQFFGPGTRLTVL.

This clonotype was counted a few times. This chain joins TRBV15 and TRBJ2-5, with D maybe TRBD1 (5 bases). V lost 0 bases and J 1 base, leaving 18 bases between the germline ends. CDR3 length: 18 amino acids. Germline V gene sequence: CDR1 LNHNV, CDR2 YYDKDF (reference sequence). The CDR3 DNA is TGTGCCACCAGCAGAGATTTCCTTGTATTTAGGGGCCAAGAGACCCAGTACTTC. Its protein is CATSRDFLVFRGQETQYF. The full variable domain, rest sourced from reference TRBV15 and TRBJ2-5, is DAMVIQNPRYQVTQFGKPVTLSCSQTLNHNVMYWYQQKSSQAPKLLFHYYDKDFNNEADTPDNFQSRRPNTSFCFLDIRSPGLGDTAMYLCATSRDFLVFRGQETQYFGPGTRLLVL.

This CDR3 is CASSLTGHTGELFF. DNA of the CDR3: TGTGCCAGCAGCTTAACAGGACACACCGGGGAGCTGTTTTTT. This chain joins TRBV11-2 and TRBJ2-2; a weak D match, TRBD1 (5 bases). The V end lost 2 bases, the J end lost 3 bases, and 7 bases lay between the germline ends. Germline lookup yields CDR1 SGHAT and CDR2 FQNNGV. The CDR3 covers 14 residues.

The chain links TRBV5-5 to TRBJ1-2; no firm D call. CDR3 length: 13 amino acids. Germline CDR1 is SGHKS and CDR2 is YYEKEE (reference sequence). Between the trimmed V and J ends, which lost 0 bases and 4 bases, there was a span of 7 bases. The CDR3 spells CASSLVLSYGYTF. The CDR3 coding sequence is TGTGCCAGCAGCTTGGTTCTTAGCTATGGCTACACCTTC. Supplemented by reference TRBV5-5 and TRBJ1-2, the full variable domain reads DAGVTQSPTHLIKTRGQQVTLRCSPISGHKSVSWYQQVLGQGPQFIFQYYEKEERGRGNFPDRFSARQFPNYSSELNVNALLLGDSALYLCASSLVLSYGYTFGSGTRLTVV.

V and J are TRBV4-3 and TRBJ2-7; 14 bases are a match to TRBD2. V trimming: 1 base; J trimming: 7 bases; junction bases outside the gene matches: 6. CDR3 length equals 16 residues. Germline CDR1 reads LGHNA; CDR2 reads YSLEER. CDR3 sequence (DNA): TGCGCCAGCAGCCAAGTAGCGACTAGCGGGGGGGGAGAGCAGTACTTC. Protein product: CASSQVATSGGGEQYF.

This rearrangement joins TRBV7-3 to TRBJ2-3; D might be TRBD2 (5 bases). The CDR3 is 15 amino acids. Germline assignment: CDR1 SGHTA and CDR2 FQGTGA. Between the trimmed V and J ends, which lost 5 bases and 3 bases, there was a span of 15 bases. The CDR3 protein is CASSTKTKRTDTQYF. CDR3 DNA sequence: TGTGCCAGCAGCACAAAGACTAAGCGAACAGATACGCAGTATTTT.

At least ten counts were recorded for this clonotype. The rearrangement uses TRBV6-5 and TRBJ1-6; maybe TRBD1 (6 bases). In germline, CDR1 is MNHEY, CDR2 SVGAGI. The CDR3 length is 16 residues. V lost 0 bases, J lost 8 bases, and 14 bases lay in between. The CDR3: CASSYSRGGADSPLHF. In nucleotides, the CDR3 is TGTGCCAGCAGTTACTCGAGGGGGGGCGCGGATTCACCCCTCCACTTT.

This sequence joins TRBV12-3 or TRBV12-4 and TRBJ1-5; D unresolved. The CDR3 is made up of 15 amino acids. V lost 0 bases and J 2 bases, leaving 8 bases between the germline ends. The CDR3 loop reads CASSLAGEGNQPQHF. The DNA of the CDR3 is TGTGCCAGCAGTTTAGCTGGGGAAGGCAATCAGCCCCAGCATTTT.

The gene calls are TRBV3-1 and TRBJ2-5; 9 bases agree with TRBD1. Germline V gives CDR1 LGHDT, CDR2 YNNKEL (reference sequence). This CDR3 spans 16 amino acids. Trimming at V came to 0 bases and at J to 5 bases, leaving 7 bases not matched to a gene. DNA for the CDR3: TGTGCCAGCAGCCAAGACAACAGGGGGCCAAGGGAGACCCAGTACTTC. It encodes CASSQDNRGPRETQYF.

The chain couples TRBV19 to TRBJ1-3; D gene uncertain. The CDR3 totals 16 residues. CDR1 is LNHDA, CDR2 SQIVND, per germline (reference sequence). Trimming took off 2 bases at V and 2 bases at J, with 13 bases between the two ends. The CDR3, as DNA: TGTGCCAGTAGTATATCTTATCGAACAGCTGGAAACACCATATATTTT. This codes for CASSISYRTAGNTIYF.

This clonotype was picked up a small number of times. V usage is TRBV21-1 and J usage is TRBJ1-5; the table's D gene call, TRBD1, was not cross checked with the DNA. TRBV21-1 represents a pseudogene. The length of the CDR3 is 16 residues. CDR3 bases: TGTGCCAGCAGCGGTCGGTGGGGGCAATGGAATCAGCCCCAGCATTTT. It codes for CASSGRWGQWNQPQHF.

This rearrangement joins TRBV29-1 to TRBJ2-2, with no clear D. Trimming left V 4 bases short and J 4 bases short, with 13 bases between. This CDR3 is 14 amino acids long. The germline V gene encodes CDR1 SQVTM and CDR2 ANQGSEA. The CDR3: CSVARSPGTGELFF. Written as DNA, the CDR3 is TGCAGCGTTGCGCGATCTCCGGGCACCGGGGAGCTGTTTTTT.

This clonotype turned up a few times. The chain is built from TRBV24-1 and TRBJ2-1, with 14 bases that match TRBD2. The germline V gene encodes CDR1 KGHDR and CDR2 SFDVKD. The CDR3 length is 17 residues. V lost 3 bases and J lost 8; bases outside the gene matches: 8. CDR3 sequence: CATSDETSGRALDEQFF. The CDR3 nucleotides read TGTGCCACCAGTGATGAGACTAGCGGGAGGGCCTTGGATGAGCAGTTCTTC.

This clonotype was seen repeatedly, ten times or more. The rearrangement uses TRBV12-3 or TRBV12-4 and TRBJ1-1, with D uncertain. This CDR3 is 15 amino acids long. Trimming cost V 7 bases and J 0 bases, with 15 bases left between them. In nucleotides, the CDR3 is TGTGCCAGCAACCCCAGCAGGTTCATGAACACTGAAGCTTTCTTT. It yields the protein CASNPSRFMNTEAFF.

The chain carries TRBV7-2 and TRBJ1-1; 8 bases fit TRBD1. V shed 1 base, J shed 4 bases, and the junction held 8 bases outside the gene matches. The germline gives CDR1 SGHTA, CDR2 FQGNSA. CDR3 length: 16 residues. The CDR3 sequence: CASSLEAGGVGTEAFF. CDR3 in DNA: TGTGCCAGCAGCTTAGAGGCAGGGGGCGTGGGCACTGAAGCTTTCTTT.

In this sample, this clonotype turned up a few times. The rearrangement links TRBV9 to TRBJ2-5, with TRBD1 matching over 9 bases. V trimming: 3 bases; J trimming: 2 bases; junction bases outside the gene matches: 5. CDR1 is SGDLS and CDR2 is YYNGEE in the germline V gene. This CDR3 spans 15 amino acids. Here the CDR3 DNA reads TGTGCCAGCAGCGGGGGACAGGGAAATCAAGAGACCCAGTACTTC. Amino acids: CASSGGQGNQETQYF.

The J gene is TRBJ1-4, the V gene TRBV30; 8 bases are shared with TRBD1. The germline V gene encodes CDR1 GTSNPN and CDR2 SVGIG (reference sequence). The V segment lost 4 bases and the J segment 7 bases; nucleotides outside the gene matches: 8. The CDR3 covers 14 residues. Here the CDR3 DNA reads TGTGCCTGGATGGTGACAGGGGTCGGTGAAAAACTGTTTTTT. The encoded protein is CAWMVTGVGEKLFF.

The J gene is TRBJ2-7, the V gene TRBV2; D is unresolved. V lost 7 bases and J lost 4, with 14 bases in between. Germline CDR1 is SNHLY and CDR2 is FYNNEI. The CDR3 spans 13 residues. The chain's CDR3 is CASTQLDKYEQYF. As DNA, the CDR3 is TGTGCCAGCACCCAGCTTGATAAGTACGAGCAGTACTTC.

This clonotype came up a few times. The genes are TRBV29-1 and TRBJ1-2; D is unresolved. With 4 bases removed from V and 4 bases from J, the gap between germline ends came to 10 bases. Germline V gives CDR1 SQVTM, CDR2 ANQGSEA. The CDR3 has 12 amino acids. CDR3 amino acids: CSVVLNPYGYTF. The CDR3 DNA reads TGCAGCGTTGTTCTCAATCCCTATGGCTACACCTTC.

This clonotype was seen a handful of times. The chain employs TRBV29-1 and TRBJ2-1; 8 bases line up with TRBD2. The germline gives CDR1 SQVTM, CDR2 ANQGSEA. CDR3 length equals 13 residues. V shed 7 bases, J shed 7 bases, and the junction held 9 bases outside the gene matches. The CDR3: CSGDSGEGNEQFF. CDR3 sequence (DNA): TGCAGCGGTGATAGCGGGGAGGGTAATGAGCAGTTCTTC.

For the CDR3, the DNA is TGTGCCAGCAGCACTCCCCCCGGGACGTTGAAATACGAGCAGTACTTC. Amino acid sequence: CASSTPPGTLKYEQYF. The chain carries TRBV12-3 or TRBV12-4 and TRBJ2-7; the D gene could be TRBD1 or TRBD2 (5 bases each). This CDR3 region has 16 residues. Trimming removed 6 bases from V and 4 bases from J, with 22 bases in between.